The 12 T cell receptor beta chains below all came from one sample that was sequenced in a study of graft-versus-host responses after intestinal transplantation. For these TCRs, the target antigens are not known. Libraries were prepared by immunoSEQ multiplex PCR; TCRdb keeps only in-frame clonotypes and omits some of them. The data contain about 120,000 clones, around 96% of them singletons. The sample in question was unstimulated CD8+ T cells sorted from spleen or lymph node cells, obtained before intestinal transplant. The receptor set was obtained from a human donor who received an intestinal transplant.

This chain links TRBV4-1 with TRBJ2-2, with 7 positions matching TRBD2. Germline CDR1 is MGHRA and CDR2 is YSYEKL. Trimming took 4 bases from V and 3 from J; bases not matched to a gene: 11. The CDR3 is made up of 17 amino acids. The CDR3 sequence is CASSRILAIGDTGELFF. CDR3 DNA: TGCGCCAGCAGCCGAATACTAGCGATTGGGGACACCGGGGAGCTGTTTTTT.

This clone showed up just once. The chain combines TRBV19 with TRBJ1-1; D unresolved. The V and J ends lost 3 bases and 5 bases respectively, with 16 bases between them. The germline CDR1 and CDR2 sequences are LNHDA and SQIVND (reference sequence). The CDR3 length is 15 residues. The DNA for the CDR3 is TGTGCCAGTAGTATTAACCGCTGGAGCCCGACTGAAGCTTTCTTT. Translating gives CASSINRWSPTEAFF.

The rearrangement joins TRBV28 to TRBJ2-3; maybe TRBD1 (5 bases). This CDR3 is built from 15 residues. Germline V lookup: CDR1 MDHEN, CDR2 SYDVKM. V lost 1 base and J lost 2, with 10 bases in between. DNA of the CDR3: TGTGCCAGCAGTTTATTCAGGGTGGACACAGATACGCAGTATTTT. Translated: CASSLFRVDTDTQYF.

This chain uses TRBV4-1 with TRBJ1-1; D perhaps matches TRBD1 (5 bases). Germline V gene lookup returns CDR1 MGHRA and CDR2 YSYEKL. The CDR3 contains 14 residues. V dropped 1 base and J dropped 1 base, with 7 bases sitting between them. CDR3 sequence: CASSQGQGNTEAFF. The CDR3 nucleotides read TGCGCCAGCAGCCAAGGCCAGGGGAACACTGAAGCTTTCTTT.

The chain carries TRBV7-2 and TRBJ2-7, with D possibly being TRBD2 (6 bases). The CDR3 runs to 12 residues. The V end lost 3 bases, the J end lost 6 bases, and 9 bases lay between the germline ends. Per the germline V gene, CDR1 is SGHTA and CDR2 is FQGNSA. The CDR3 DNA reads as TGTGCCAGCAGCTTGAGGGGAGGCGAGCAGTACTTC. This translates into CASSLRGGEQYF.

The chain combines TRBV6-5 with TRBJ2-5; no firm D call. V lost 0 bases and J 4 bases, leaving 9 bases between the germline ends. From germline, CDR1 is MNHEY and CDR2 SVGAGI. This CDR3 is built from 14 residues. Written as DNA, the CDR3 is TGTGCCAGCAGTTACTCGTTTAAGGGAGAGACCCAGTACTTC. Protein sequence: CASSYSFKGETQYF.

This chain connects TRBV7-8 to TRBJ2-7, with D hard to call. This CDR3 is 12 amino acids long. V was cut by 5 bases and J by 3 bases, with 8 bases left in between. Germline values: CDR1 SGHVS, CDR2 FQNEAQ. The CDR3 bases are TGTGCCAGCAGCCCCACCTACTACGAGCAGTACTTC. Its translation is CASSPTYYEQYF.

The rearrangement uses TRBV21-1 and TRBJ2-4; the table's D call of TRBD1 was not tested on the DNA. TRBV21-1 is an annotated pseudogene. The CDR3 spans 18 residues. The CDR3 loop is CASSKDGTGERAKNIQYF. CDR3 DNA: TGTGCCAGCAGCAAAGATGGGACAGGGGAGCGGGCCAAAAACATTCAGTACTTC.

This clone was seen only once. The junction differs from germline at one of its ends, possibly a read error. Other DNA variants within this sample encode the same CDR3. This chain links TRBV15 with TRBJ2-1, with 7 positions matching TRBD2. Germline V gene data show CDR1 as LNHNV and CDR2 as YYDKDF (reference sequence). The CDR3 extends over 16 amino acids. In DNA, the CDR3 is TGCGCCACCAGCGGAAACCCCGGGACTATGGCTAATGAGCAGTTCTTC. Translating gives CATSGNPGTMANEQFF.

This chain uses TRBV5-5 with TRBJ2-7; 9 bases are a match to TRBD2. V lost 4 bases, J lost 2 bases, and 7 bases stayed unmatched. CDR1 and CDR2 from the germline V gene are SGHKS and YYEKEE (reference sequence). The CDR3 runs 15 residues. The chain's CDR3 is CASSRAASGTYEQYF. The CDR3 nucleotides are TGTGCCAGCAGCCGGGCGGCTAGCGGGACCTACGAGCAGTACTTC.

The chain joins TRBV29-1 to TRBJ2-2, with 11 bases lining up with TRBD2. This CDR3 contains 18 residues. Germline CDR1 and CDR2: SQVTM and ANQGSEA. With V trimmed by 3 bases and J by 0 bases, 9 bases remained unmatched. CDR3 in DNA: TGCAGCGTTGATTCGCCCGCTAGCGGGAGGTCGAACACCGGGGAGCTGTTTTTT. Translating it yields CSVDSPASGRSNTGELFF.

The chain joins TRBV6-5 to TRBJ2-7, with a tentative D call TRBD1 (6 bases). This CDR3 has 12 amino acids. Per the germline V gene, CDR1 is MNHEY and CDR2 is SVGAGI. Trimming cost V 6 bases and J 7 bases, with 13 bases left between them. The CDR3 region is CASSPPGVEQYF. The CDR3 DNA is TGTGCCAGCAGCCCCCCAGGGGTTGAGCAGTACTTC.